The 25 T cell receptor beta chains below come from one sample, sequenced in a study of blood T cell repertoires in COVID-19. TCRdb's table, derived via immunoSEQ multiplex PCR, lists solely in-frame clones and lacks some. The repertoire holds tens of thousands of clones, approximately 86% seen once, with around 5.2% in the top ten. Sequencing was carried out using peripheral blood. These receptors originate from a man in his forties or fifties with acute or convalescent COVID-19.

The rearrangement links TRBV7-2 to TRBJ1-3; D is unclear. The V end was cut by 5 bases, the J end by 1 base, with 12 bases between. The CDR3 is made up of 15 amino acids. Germline V gene lookup returns CDR1 SGHTA and CDR2 FQGNSA. This chain's CDR3 is CASSGPQPSGNTIYF. As DNA, the CDR3 is TGTGCCAGCAGCGGCCCACAACCTTCTGGAAACACCATATATTTT. Full variable domain (outside the CDR3, taken from reference TRBV7-2 and TRBJ1-3): GAGVSQSPSNKVTEKGKDVELRCDPISGHTALYWYRQSLGQGLEFLIYFQGNSAPDKSGLPSDRFSAERTGGSVSTLTIQRTQQEDSAVYLCASSGPQPSGNTIYFGEGSWLTVV.

This rearrangement joins TRBV12-3 or TRBV12-4 to TRBJ1-1; 7 bases map to TRBD1. The CDR3 totals 12 residues. Unmatched junction bases numbered 4, after V lost 1 base and J lost 11 bases. CDR3 bases: TGTGCCAGCAGTTTAGAGGGGGCGAGGGCTTTCTTT. Its translation: CASSLEGARAFF.

This clone was observed a single time. The chain combines TRBV10-2 with TRBJ2-5, with 9 nucleotides matching TRBD2. This CDR3 is 13 amino acids long. V lost 8 bases, J lost 3 bases, and 4 bases stayed unmatched. CDR1 and CDR2 (germline): WSHSY, SAAADI. CDR3: CASGRLAEETQYF. In DNA form, the CDR3 reads TGCGCCAGCGGACGACTAGCGGAAGAGACCCAGTACTTC.

In its sample, this clone was seen many times. This chain links TRBV2 with TRBJ1-2, with D maybe TRBD1 (6 bases). Trimming cost V 3 bases and J 8 bases, with 16 bases left between them. Germline V CDR1 and CDR2: SNHLY, FYNNEI. CDR3 length equals 14 residues. CDR3: CASSEGAYDGGYTF. As DNA, the CDR3 is TGTGCCAGCAGTGAGGGGGCTTATGATGGAGGCTACACCTTC.

The chain carries TRBV5-6 and TRBJ2-5; 15 bases are shared with TRBD2. The CDR3 has 15 residues. Looked up from germline, CDR1 is SGHDT and CDR2 is YYEEEE. V trimming: 4 bases; J trimming: 4 bases; junction bases outside the gene matches: 2. The CDR3 DNA follows: TGTGCCAGCAGCCCGGGACTAGCGGGAGGAGAGACCCAGTACTTC. Amino acids: CASSPGLAGGETQYF.

The chain carries TRBV5-6 and TRBJ2-5; tentative D call: TRBD2 (6 bases). This CDR3 is 16 amino acids long. The germline V gene encodes CDR1 SGHDT and CDR2 YYEEEE. Deletions cut 4 bases from V and 0 bases from J, with 16 bases between. CDR3 bases: TGTGCCAGCAGCGAGGGGACTGCTCTGTACCAAGAGACCCAGTACTTC. Its translation: CASSEGTALYQETQYF.

V and J are TRBV12-3 or TRBV12-4 and TRBJ1-1; maybe TRBD1 (5 bases). Trimming shortened V by 6 bases and J by 0 bases, and 8 bases separated the two germline ends. The CDR3 totals 13 residues. CDR3 residues: CASSSTVNTEAFF. The DNA for the CDR3 is TGTGCCAGCAGCTCGACAGTGAACACTGAAGCTTTCTTT.

Here the CDR3 DNA reads TGTGCCAGCAGCCGCGGGACAGGGGCTCATCAGCCCCAGCATTTT. This translates into CASSRGTGAHQPQHF. The genes are TRBV11-2 and TRBJ1-5; TRBD1 matches at 10 bases. The V and J ends lost 5 bases and 5 bases, in that order; junction bases with no gene match: 6. Germline CDR1 reads SGHAT; CDR2 reads FQNNGV. This CDR3 spans 15 amino acids. The complete variable domain, with remaining parts taken from reference TRBV11-2 and TRBJ1-5, reads EAGVAQSPRYKIIEKRQSVAFWCNPISGHATLYWYQQILGQGPKLLIQFQNNGVVDDSQLPKDRFSAERLKGVDSTLKIQPAKLEDSAVYLCASSRGTGAHQPQHFGDGTRLSIL.

The chain couples TRBV11-2 to TRBJ2-1; TRBD2 aligns across 9 bases. V shed 4 bases and J 8 bases; nucleotides not matched to a gene: 12. CDR1 and CDR2 from the germline V gene are SGHAT and FQNNGV. The CDR3 is 16 amino acids. The DNA of the CDR3 is TGTGCCAGCAGCTACCGCGGGGGGGCAGATGGAGATGAGCAGTTCTTC. The encoded protein is CASSYRGGADGDEQFF.

This clone was picked up one time. The CDR3, as DNA: TGTGCCAGCAGCTTGGTGGGAGAGGGGAACACCGGGGAGCTGTTTTTT. Translated, it gives CASSLVGEGNTGELFF. The J gene is TRBJ2-2, the V gene TRBV7-3, with a possible D match to TRBD2 (5 bases). Germline assignment: CDR1 SGHTA and CDR2 FQGTGA. V was pared by 3 bases and J by 1 base, with 12 bases between. This CDR3 contains 16 residues.

DNA for the CDR3: TGTGCCAGCAGTTACCGCAGGGGCTCCTACAATGAGCAGTTCTTC. It is translated as CASSYRRGSYNEQFF. The chain carries TRBV6-5 and TRBJ2-1; maybe TRBD1 (6 bases). CDR3 size: 15 residues. The V end was cut by 2 bases, the J end by 0 bases, with 8 bases between. Germline loops: CDR1 MNHEY, CDR2 SVGAGI.

J is TRBJ2-5 and V is TRBV18; a possible D gene is TRBD2 (5 bases). The CDR3 is 13 amino acids. Trimming removed 6 bases from V and 5 bases from J, with 13 bases in between. Looked up from germline, CDR1 is KGHSH and CDR2 is LQKENI. CDR3 coding DNA: TGTGCCAGCTCCCCCGGGCGCGGGGAGACCCAGTACTTC. Translation gives CASSPGRGETQYF.

The rearrangement joins TRBV2 to TRBJ2-1; 13 bases fit TRBD2. From germline, CDR1 is SNHLY and CDR2 FYNNEI. The length of the CDR3 is 15 residues. J gave up 9 bases and V 2 bases, and 4 bases lay outside the gene matches. This CDR3 is CASSEILAGGGEQFF. The CDR3 bases are TGTGCCAGCAGTGAAATACTAGCGGGAGGGGGTGAGCAGTTCTTC.

This clone was found a few times. CDR3 amino acids: CASSLARGEKLFF. As DNA, the CDR3 is TGTGCCAGCAGTTTAGCAAGGGGTGAAAAACTGTTTTTT. The rearrangement uses TRBV12-3 or TRBV12-4 and TRBJ1-4; possible D gene TRBD1, 5 bases. The CDR3 runs 13 residues. V shed 0 bases and J shed 7 bases, with 6 bases lying between them.

The chain joins TRBV6-5 to TRBJ2-7; D unclear. Trimming removed 5 bases at V and 4 bases at J, with 9 bases between. Germline values: CDR1 MNHEY, CDR2 SVGAGI. The CDR3 runs 12 residues. CDR3 loop: CASSTTGYEQYF. CDR3 DNA sequence: TGTGCCAGCAGTACGACTGGTTACGAGCAGTACTTC.

The chain is built from TRBV11-2 and TRBJ1-1; no clear D gene. The ends were cut back, 5 bases at V and 4 bases at J, with 11 bases in the middle. There are 13 residues in the CDR3. Germline V gives CDR1 SGHAT, CDR2 FQNNGV. The CDR3 DNA sequence: TGTGCCAGCAGCCCCACCAGTGGCACTGAAGCTTTCTTT. It encodes CASSPTSGTEAFF.

The gene calls are TRBV15 and TRBJ1-2, with D possibly TRBD1 on 6 matching bases. The CDR3 extends over 16 amino acids. From germline, CDR1 is LNHNV and CDR2 YYDKDF (reference sequence). The V and J ends lost 0 bases and 0 bases respectively, with 11 bases between them. The CDR3 bases are TGTGCCACCAGCAGAGATCAGGGGCCTTCTAACTATGGCTACACCTTC. The encoded protein is CATSRDQGPSNYGYTF.

This clone was seen a few times. The rearrangement links TRBV18 to TRBJ1-1; D gene uncertain. Per the germline V gene, CDR1 is KGHSH and CDR2 is LQKENI. The length of the CDR3 is 17 residues. The V end lost 5 bases, the J end lost 0 bases, and 19 bases lay between the germline ends. The CDR3 DNA sequence: TGTGCCAGCTCATCTTTGGCCGTAAACGGGGTGAACACTGAAGCTTTCTTT. It encodes CASSSLAVNGVNTEAFF.

The chain joins TRBV12-5 to TRBJ2-2; no clear D gene. CDR3 size: 13 residues. Per germline, CDR1 LGHNT and CDR2 FRNRAP. The V gene lost 7 bases and the J gene lost 7 bases, with 13 bases spanning the gap. The CDR3 DNA is TGTGCTAGTGCCTCCGGTGGTAGCGGGGAGCTGTTTTTT. Amino acids: CASASGGSGELFF.

The V and J genes are TRBV6-5 and TRBJ2-2; the match to TRBD2 covers 7 bases. Germline assignment: CDR1 MNHEY and CDR2 SVGAGI. V was pared by 2 bases and J by 6 bases, with 9 bases of the junction left unmatched. CDR3 length equals 16 residues. CDR3 protein: CASSYVVIAGPGELFF. CDR3 DNA sequence: TGTGCCAGCAGTTACGTCGTGATAGCGGGCCCCGGGGAGCTGTTTTTT.

The V and J genes are TRBV9 and TRBJ1-1; possibly TRBD1 for D (6 bases). This CDR3 comprises 14 residues. From germline, CDR1 is SGDLS and CDR2 YYNGEE. Between the trimmed V and J ends, which lost 1 base and 1 base, there was a span of 8 bases. Here the CDR3 reads CASSVQGPNTEAFF. DNA of the CDR3: TGTGCCAGCAGCGTACAGGGGCCGAACACTGAAGCTTTCTTT.

The CDR3, as DNA: TGTGCCAGCACCGACTTGCGGACAGGGACTGGAAACACCATATATTTT. It is translated as CASTDLRTGTGNTIYF. The chain couples TRBV27 to TRBJ1-3, with TRBD1 matching over 8 bases. V lost 7 bases to trimming and J lost 2 bases; unmatched junction nucleotides: 10. The V gene's germline CDR1 is MNHEY and CDR2 SMNVEV (reference sequence). The CDR3 is 16 amino acids.

The chain carries TRBV6-5 and TRBJ1-4, with TRBD1 matching over 7 bases. Trimming removed 6 bases from V and 3 bases from J; junction bases left unmatched: 7. This CDR3 comprises 15 residues. CDR1 is MNHEY, CDR2 SVGAGI, per germline. The CDR3 DNA reads TGTGCCAGCAGGCCTCCGGGACAGCCTAATGAAAAACTGTTTTTT. Amino acid sequence: CASRPPGQPNEKLFF.

The J gene is TRBJ2-1, the V gene TRBV6-5; 7 bases align to TRBD2. This CDR3 comprises 15 residues. Germline V gene lookup returns CDR1 MNHEY and CDR2 SVGAGI. The V and J ends lost 5 bases and 7 bases, in that order; junction bases with no gene match: 11. The CDR3, as DNA: TGTGCCAGCAGTCGTGACTTGGCGGGAGCGAATGAGCAGTTCTTC. It translates to CASSRDLAGANEQFF.

The chain couples TRBV6-1 to TRBJ1-3, with D perhaps matching TRBD1 (5 bases). The ends were cut back, 3 bases at V and 4 bases at J, with 10 bases in the middle. Germline CDR1 reads MNHNS; CDR2 reads SASEGT. The CDR3 runs to 14 residues. CDR3 coding DNA: TGTGCCAGCAGTGAGTCAGGGATCGGAAACACCATATATTTT. It specifies CASSESGIGNTIYF.